This record covers a single T cell receptor (beta chain). Its antigen remains unknown. This specimen comes from a study of vaccination effects on CD4 cells after COVID-19. Study details: Post-vaccine sampling occurred a median 72 days after the second dose.

Study conclusions and caveats: Convalescent patients numbered few in the study; early post-infection timepoints were missing entirely.

Using immunoSEQ multiplex PCR, the repertoire was profiled, and TCRdb retains in-frame clones only, with some absent. The table shows approximately 30,000 clones, with over 70% occurring only once. Germline V gives CDR1 SGDLS, CDR2 YYNGEE. The CDR3 is 17 amino acids. V shed 5 bases, J shed 0 bases, and the junction held 11 bases outside the gene matches. Scientists isolated CD4+ T cells after a roughly 9-day culture period ended. Everyone in the study got two shots of either the BNT162b2 or mRNA-1273 vaccine. People in the vaccine group had not been infected with SARS-CoV-2 before, and their nucleocapsid antibodies were negative. Each culture had half its medium swapped for IL-2 medium on days 3 and 7.

The chain couples TRBV9 to TRBJ2-3; 8 nucleotides align to TRBD2. This receptor was identified in a human donor who received a COVID-19 vaccine. The sample here was CD4+ T cells from PBMCs cultured without peptide, taken after COVID-19 vaccination. In DNA form, the CDR3 reads TGTGCCAGCAGTCATTCCCCTCCGGGGGGGAGCACAGATACGCAGTATTTT. Translated, it gives CASSHSPPGGSTDTQYF.